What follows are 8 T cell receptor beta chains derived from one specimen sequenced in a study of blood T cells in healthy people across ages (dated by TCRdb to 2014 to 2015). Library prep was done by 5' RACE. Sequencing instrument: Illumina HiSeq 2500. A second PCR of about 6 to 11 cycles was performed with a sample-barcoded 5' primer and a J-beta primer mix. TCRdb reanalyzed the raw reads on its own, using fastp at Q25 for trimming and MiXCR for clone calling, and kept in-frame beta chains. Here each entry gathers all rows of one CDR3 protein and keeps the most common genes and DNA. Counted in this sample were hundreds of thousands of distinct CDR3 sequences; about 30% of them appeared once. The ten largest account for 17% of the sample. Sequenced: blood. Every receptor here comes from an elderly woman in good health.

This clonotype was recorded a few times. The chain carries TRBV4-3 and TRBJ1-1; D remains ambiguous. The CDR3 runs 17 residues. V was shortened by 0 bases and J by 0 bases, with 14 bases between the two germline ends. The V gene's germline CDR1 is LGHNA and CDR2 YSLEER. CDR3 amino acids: CASSQEHLGRMNTEAFF. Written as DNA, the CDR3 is TGCGCCAGCAGCCAAGAGCACTTAGGGCGGATGAACACTGAAGCTTTCTTT.

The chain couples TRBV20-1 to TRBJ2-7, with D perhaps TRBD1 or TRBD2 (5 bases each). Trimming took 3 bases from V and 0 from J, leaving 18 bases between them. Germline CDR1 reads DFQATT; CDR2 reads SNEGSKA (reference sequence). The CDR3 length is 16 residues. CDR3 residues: CSARTTYGTSSYEQYF. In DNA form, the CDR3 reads TGCAGTGCTAGGACTACATACGGGACGAGCTCCTACGAGCAGTACTTC.

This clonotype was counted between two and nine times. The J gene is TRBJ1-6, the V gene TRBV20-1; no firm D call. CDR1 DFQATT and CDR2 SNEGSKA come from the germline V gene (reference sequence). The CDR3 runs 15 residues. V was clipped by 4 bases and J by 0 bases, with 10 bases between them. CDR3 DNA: TGCAGTGCTACCCAAGGGAGCTCCTATAATTCACCCCTCCACTTT. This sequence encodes CSATQGSSYNSPLHF.

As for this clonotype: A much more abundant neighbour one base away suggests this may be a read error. The CDR3, as DNA: TGCGCCAGCAGCCAAGATTTGCCGGGCCAGGGGAATTCACCCCTCCACTTT. Translation: CASSQDLPGQGNSPLHF. V gene TRBV4-3 combines with J gene TRBJ1-6, with D possibly TRBD1 on 6 matching bases. V lost 0 bases to trimming and J lost 7 bases, with 16 bases between them. The CDR3 sequence is 17 residues long. Germline V CDR1 and CDR2: LGHNA, YSLEER.

The CDR3 nucleotides are TGTGCCTGGAGAGAAAGCGGGCGTAATACGCAGTATTTT. Its protein is CAWRESGRNTQYF. The J gene is TRBJ2-3, the V gene TRBV30; a possible D gene is TRBD2 (6 bases). V lost 3 bases to trimming and J lost 7 bases, with 14 bases between them. Germline-derived CDR1 and CDR2 are GTSNPN and SVGIG (reference sequence). The CDR3 runs 13 residues.

The chain's CDR3 is CASSLSGGVYNEQYF. In DNA form, the CDR3 reads TGTGCCAGCAGTTTGAGCGGGGGCGTCTACAATGAGCAGTACTTC. The chain has TRBV12-3 or TRBV12-4 and TRBJ2-7; 8 bases are a match to TRBD2. CDR3 length: 15 amino acids. V gave up 3 bases and J gave up 7 bases; unmatched junction bases: 11.

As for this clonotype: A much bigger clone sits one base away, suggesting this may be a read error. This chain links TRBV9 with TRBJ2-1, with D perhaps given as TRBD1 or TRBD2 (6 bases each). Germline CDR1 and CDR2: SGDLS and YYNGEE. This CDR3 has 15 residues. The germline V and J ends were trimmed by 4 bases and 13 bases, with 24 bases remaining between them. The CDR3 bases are TGTGCCAGCAGCCAACAGGTAGCCCAAGGGGGGACCCAGTTCTTC. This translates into CASSQQVAQGGTQFF.

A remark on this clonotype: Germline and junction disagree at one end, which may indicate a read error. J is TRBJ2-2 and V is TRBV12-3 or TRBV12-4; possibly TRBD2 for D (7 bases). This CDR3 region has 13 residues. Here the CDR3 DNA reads TGTGCCGGCAGAGGGGGGGCCGGCGGGGAGCTGTTTTTT. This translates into CAGRGGAGGELFF.